This record concerns one T cell receptor (beta chain) sequence. Using immunoSEQ multiplex PCR, the repertoire was profiled, and TCRdb retains in-frame clones only, with some absent. This table has 55,000 to 75,000 clones, 80% to 90% appearing once. This CDR3 is 17 amino acids long. The sample originates from a study of technical replicates of blood from a few donors. V usage is TRBV21-1 and J usage is TRBJ2-7; the listed D gene, TRBD2, was not tested against the DNA. TRBV21-1 is shown as a pseudogene. The sample was PBMCs. This sequence originates from a human donor in good health. Some clones in this sample may be carry-over from other donors' samples. The CDR3 region has the DNA TGTGCCAGCAGCAAAGGGAGGACTAGCGGAATCTCCTACGAGCAGTACTTC. Amino acids: CASSKGRTSGISYEQYF.